These 6 T cell receptor beta chains came from one sample sequenced in a study of blood T cell repertoires in COVID-19 (dated by TCRdb to the early 2020s). The library was made by the immunoSEQ multiplex PCR assay. This is the immuneACCESS table as TCRdb keeps it, with only in-frame sequences that have V and J called. A part of the clones is gone; compared with another copy, unresolved V genes explain less than half, and the rest is unexplained. Across this sample there are about 100,000 clones, with under 90% seen only once. Roughly 13% of the sample is in the top ten clones. The specimen sequenced was peripheral blood. The receptor source for this set is a human donor in a cohort sampled during active COVID-19.

Details on this clone: Germline is not matched at one junction end, which may reflect a read error. Here the CDR3 DNA reads TGTGCCACCAGTGACCAGACTAGCGGGAGCAAAGATACGCAGTATTTT. It specifies CATSDQTSGSKDTQYF. V gene TRBV24-1 combines with J gene TRBJ2-3; 12 nucleotides align to TRBD2. This CDR3 has 16 amino acids. Germline V gives CDR1 KGHDR, CDR2 SFDVKD.

This clone was seen more than once but under ten times. V and J are TRBV19 and TRBJ2-7, with D perhaps matching TRBD1 (6 bases). The V end was cut by 6 bases, the J end by 3 bases, with 12 bases between. In germline, CDR1 is LNHDA, CDR2 SQIVND (reference sequence). The CDR3 is 13 residues long. The CDR3 DNA reads TGTGCCAGTAGGCGGACAGCCAACTACGAGCAGTACTTC. It is translated as CASRRTANYEQYF.

The chain is built from TRBV7-8 and TRBJ1-1, with TRBD1 as a possible D gene (6 bases). CDR1 is SGHVS and CDR2 is FQNEAQ in the germline V gene. The ends were cut back, 8 bases at V and 0 bases at J, with 10 bases in the middle. There are 13 residues in the CDR3. The DNA for the CDR3 is TGTGCCAGCGGGCGACAGGTGAACACTGAAGCTTTCTTT. This translates into CASGRQVNTEAFF.

The chain recombines TRBV2 with TRBJ2-3; 9 bases are shared with TRBD2. CDR3 length: 17 residues. V lost 7 bases, J lost 5 bases, and 16 bases stayed unmatched. Germline V gene lookup returns CDR1 SNHLY and CDR2 FYNNEI. CDR3 DNA: TGTGCCAGCACTTTGACTTTTGCGGGGGGGCGTTTAGATACGCAGTATTTT. It yields the protein CASTLTFAGGRLDTQYF.

This chain uses TRBV5-1 with TRBJ2-5; the match to TRBD2 covers 14 bases. J was trimmed by 2 bases and V by 4 bases; bases with no gene match: 7. CDR1 and CDR2 from the germline V gene are SGHRS and YFSETQ. This CDR3 has 17 amino acids. The CDR3 reads CASSPGLAGAKQETQYF. DNA of the CDR3: TGCGCCAGCAGCCCGGGACTAGCGGGGGCCAAACAAGAGACCCAGTACTTC.

CDR3 in amino acids: CSASPGRGQGFYEQYF. The CDR3 coding sequence is TGCAGCGCCTCACCGGGTCGGGGACAGGGGTTCTACGAGCAGTACTTC. The chain carries TRBV29-1 and TRBJ2-7; the match to TRBD1 covers 10 bases. This CDR3 is 16 amino acids long. Trimming removed 7 bases from V and 3 bases from J; junction bases left unmatched: 15. CDR1 and CDR2 from the germline V gene are SQVTM and ANQGSEA.